A selection of T cell receptor beta chains follows, all from one sample in a study of OX40 agonist ivuxolimab in advanced cancers. Assay: immunoSEQ multiplex PCR; the TCRdb copy retains only in-frame clones and omits some. The sample has approximately 47,000 clones, about 88% seen once. Material: CD4+ or CD8+ T cells sorted from blood, obtained in a trial of the OX40 agonist ivuxolimab. Receptors were obtained from an adult with an advanced solid tumor such as melanoma, head and neck, liver or kidney cancer. The CDR3 runs from the conserved cysteine through the conserved F or W. The D gene is left open where the match is weak. The size of a clone is reported for some rows only, either as once, few or many, or as a class for expanded clones.

CDR3 length,clone size,D gene,V gene,J gene,CDR3 protein,CDR3 DNA
13,once,.,TRBV18,TRBJ2-1,CASSPVREMKQFF,TGTGCCAGCTCCCCCGTGAGGGAAATGAAGCAGTTCTTC
14,once,.,TRBV28,TRBJ1-4,CASSWTDNNEKLFF,TGTGCCAGCAGTTGGACGGATAATAATGAAAAACTGTTTTTT
18,.,TRBD2,TRBV10-3,TRBJ2-1,CAISDGGTSIGSYNEQFF,TGTGCCATCAGTGATGGGGGGACTAGCATCGGCTCCTACAATGAGCAGTTCTTC
17,.,.,TRBV5-1,TRBJ2-6,CASSARPGGSGANVLTF,TGCGCCAGCAGCGCCCGACCTGGTGGCTCTGGGGCCAACGTCCTGACTTTC
13,.,TRBD2,TRBV15,TRBJ2-7,CATSGRALGEQYF,TGTGCCACCAGCGGGAGGGCCTTGGGAGAGCAGTACTTC
13,few,.,TRBV7-7,TRBJ1-1,CASSAQVNTEAFF,TGTGCCAGCAGCGCACAGGTTAACACTGAAGCTTTCTTT
15,.,TRBD1,TRBV30,TRBJ2-7,CALSKGGFSSYEQYF,TGTGCCTTATCAAAAGGGGGCTTCAGCTCCTACGAGCAGTACTTC
17,.,TRBD2,TRBV7-3,TRBJ2-2,CASSPAGSSGRYRELFF,TGTGCCAGCAGCCCAGCTGGGTCTAGCGGGAGATACCGGGAGCTGTTTTTT
16,.,.,TRBV5-1,TRBJ2-1,CASSLDVFSSYNEQFF,TGCGCCAGCAGCTTGGACGTCTTCAGCTCCTACAATGAGCAGTTCTTC
14,.,.,TRBV5-1,TRBJ1-2,CASSAGVANYGYTF,TGCGCCAGCAGCGCAGGGGTGGCTAACTATGGCTACACCTTC
15,.,TRBD1,TRBV18,TRBJ1-4,CASSPSGTGFEKLFF,TGTGCCAGCTCACCCTCCGGGACAGGGTTCGAAAAACTGTTTTTT
15,.,.,TRBV18,TRBJ2-7,CASSPSTSLAYEQYF,TGTGCCAGCTCACCGTCGACTAGTCTAGCTTACGAGCAGTACTTC
17,.,.,TRBV4-1,TRBJ2-7,CASSPQTNWQVLYEQYF,TGCGCCAGCAGCCCTCAAACGAACTGGCAGGTACTTTACGAGCAGTACTTC
16,.,TRBD1,TRBV5-5,TRBJ1-3,CASSLSTGTGGHTIYF,TGTGCCAGCAGCTTGTCCACCGGGACAGGGGGTCACACCATATATTTT
16,.,TRBD1,TRBV10-3,TRBJ1-1,CAISDFTGTGGSEAFF,TGTGCCATCAGTGACTTCACCGGGACAGGGGGATCTGAAGCTTTCTTT
12,.,.,TRBV29-1,TRBJ1-2,CSVEMLGYGYTF,TGCAGCGTTGAAATGCTCGGGTATGGCTACACCTTC
13,.,.,TRBV2,TRBJ2-5,CASSEEVGETQYF,TGTGCCAGCAGTGAAGAGGTAGGGGAGACCCAGTACTTC
15,.,TRBD1,TRBV5-1,TRBJ2-7,CASSLTGGNTYEQYF,TGCGCCAGCAGCTTGACAGGGGGTAACACCTACGAGCAGTACTTC
16,.,TRBD2,TRBV27,TRBJ2-3,CASSLPTSGTRGTQYF,TGTGCCAGCAGTTTGCCTACTAGCGGGACAAGGGGTACGCAGTATTTT
11,.,.,TRBV6-6,TRBJ2-7,CASKRGVEQYF,TGTGCCAGCAAAAGGGGAGTCGAGCAGTACTTC
14,once,.,TRBV18,TRBJ2-7,CASSSPQGGYEQYF,TGTGCCAGCTCATCGCCCCAGGGGGGGTACGAGCAGTACTTC
13,.,.,TRBV30,TRBJ2-7,CAWSVSHTYEQYF,TGTGCCTGGAGTGTAAGCCATACCTACGAGCAGTACTTC
15,.,.,TRBV7-2,TRBJ1-5,CASSSGTYSNQPQHF,TGTGCCAGCAGCTCCGGGACATATAGCAATCAGCCCCAGCATTTT
17,.,TRBD1,TRBV5-1,TRBJ1-3,CASSPDQGVRSGNTIYF,TGCGCCAGCAGCCCAGATCAGGGGGTCCGCTCTGGAAACACCATATATTTT
14,.,.,TRBV6-1,TRBJ2-7,CASLFRGGSYEQYF,TGTGCCAGCCTCTTCAGGGGGGGATCCTACGAGCAGTACTTC
15,.,.,TRBV6-1,TRBJ1-6,CASRETVGWNSPLHF,TGTGCCAGCAGGGAGACAGTCGGGTGGAATTCACCCCTCCACTTT
17,few,.,TRBV21-1,TRBJ2-2,CASSQQGPEMNTGELFF,TGTGCCAGCAGCCAACAGGGACCCGAAATGAACACCGGGGAGCTGTTTTTT
14,.,.,TRBV6-6,TRBJ1-5,CASSKTQTNQPQHF,TGTGCCAGCAGTAAAACTCAGACCAATCAGCCCCAGCATTTT
14,.,.,TRBV19,TRBJ1-5,CASSMSRRDQPQHF,TGTGCCAGTAGTATGAGTAGAAGGGATCAGCCCCAGCATTTT
15,.,.,TRBV18,TRBJ1-1,CASSPQQGENTEAFF,TGTGCCAGCTCACCACAACAGGGAGAGAACACTGAAGCTTTCTTT
15,.,.,TRBV12-5,TRBJ2-2,CASGSTWLNTGELFF,TGTGCTAGTGGCTCCACCTGGTTGAACACCGGGGAGCTGTTTTTT
16,once,TRBD2,TRBV10-3,TRBJ2-2,CAISEGAGDGTGELFF,TGTGCCATCAGTGAGGGGGCGGGAGACGGCACCGGGGAGCTGTTTTTT
18,.,TRBD2,TRBV7-2,TRBJ2-7,CASSPLAGAARSSYEQYF,TGTGCCAGCAGCCCACTAGCGGGAGCGGCCAGGAGCTCCTACGAGCAGTACTTC